The clone carrying this T cell receptor (beta chain) has a count of ten or more. The antigen remains undetermined. The data originate from a study of T cells after yellow fever vaccination. Production of TCR cDNA was by 5'RACE template switching, which also added a universal primer site and UMIs. A single record per CDR3 protein comes from TCRdb applying MiXCR to the 5' RACE reads. The sample shows approximately 450,000 distinct CDR3 sequences, roughly 20% of them seen only once. Trimming took off 0 bases at V and 0 bases at J, with 15 bases between the two ends. Germline CDR1 LGHNA, CDR2 YNFKEQ. The CDR3 totals 18 residues. The study's findings and limits: Some clonotypes, a small share, were shared between CD4 and CD8 compartments. Primary-vaccination clones mostly resurfaced post-booster (just under 98% CD4, about 87% CD8).

V and J are TRBV4-2 and TRBJ2-4; D uncertain. This material consisted of PBMCs, taken before the yellow fever booster vaccination. This clonotype was obtained from a man aged 18 to 30 who received the YFV17D yellow fever vaccine. In DNA, the CDR3 is TGTGCCAGCAGCCAAGAACGGTGGCAGCCTCTAGCCAAAAACATTCAGTACTTC. Protein sequence: CASSQERWQPLAKNIQYF.